This T cell receptor beta chain was sequenced in a study of a mutant IDH1 vaccine in newly diagnosed glioma. TCRdb's copy holds only in-frame clones and misses some; the assay was immunoSEQ multiplex PCR. Of some 120,000 clones detected, 80% appear once; the ten largest clones hold 4.5% to 6%. Germline V lookup: CDR1 SGHVS, CDR2 FQNEAQ. This CDR3 region has 16 residues. Deletions cut 5 bases from V and 0 bases from J, with 17 bases between. As for time point: week 11, during vaccination. Every vaccine dose comprised 300 ug of mutant IDH1 20-mer peptide plus topical imiquimod. About this clone: Antigen specificity is unknown.

Sequences were derived from PBMCs, sampled from a glioma patient whose treatment included an IDH1 peptide vaccine. The rearrangement joins TRBV7-8 to TRBJ2-7; maybe TRBD2 (7 bases). This TCR derives from a man aged 35-49 years with glioma. In nucleotides, the CDR3 is TGTGCCAGCAGCCAGCGGGACACCAAGAGCTCCTACGAGCAGTACTTC. Protein: CASSQRDTKSSYEQYF.